The 9 T cell receptor beta chains given below trace back to one sample, sequenced in a study of cytomegalovirus exposure and HLA in healthy donors. Both 60 Vbeta primers and 13 Jbeta primers went into the PCR. Libraries were prepared by immunoSEQ multiplex PCR; TCRdb keeps only in-frame clonotypes and omits some of them. The data contain 110,000 or so clones, 65% to 85% of them singletons. The specimen was PBMCs. The receptor set was obtained from a woman aged 30 to 39 in good health and CMV-seropositive.

The chain combines TRBV10-3 with TRBJ2-6; D is uncertain. CDR1 and CDR2 (germline): ENHRY, SYGVKD. The CDR3 has 17 amino acids. V was pared by 3 bases and J by 4 bases, with 16 bases between. The CDR3: CAISEGPGVLGANVLTF. The CDR3 DNA sequence: TGTGCCATCAGTGAAGGTCCAGGCGTCTTAGGGGCCAACGTCCTGACTTTC.

This CDR3 reads CASSLGGDRTIEAFF. As DNA, the CDR3 is TGTGCCAGCAGCTTAGGTGGGGACAGGACTATTGAAGCTTTCTTT. J is TRBJ1-1 and V is TRBV11-3; the match to TRBD1 covers 8 bases. V was clipped by 1 base and J by 7 bases; unmatched bases: 8. The CDR3 consists of 15 residues. The germline CDR1 and CDR2 sequences are SGHNT and YENEEA.

This clone was detected only once. J is TRBJ1-5 and V is TRBV11-2; tentatively, D is TRBD1 (6 bases). The CDR3 spans 14 residues. V was clipped by 1 base and J by 5 bases, with 9 bases between them. CDR1 SGHAT and CDR2 FQNNGV come from the germline V gene. CDR3 nucleotide sequence: TGTGCCAGCAGCTTAGCAGGGGTTGATCAGCCCCAGCATTTT. Its translation is CASSLAGVDQPQHF.

The genes are TRBV5-1 and TRBJ1-6; D is uncertain. V gave up 0 bases and J gave up 0 bases, with 10 bases separating them. CDR3 length equals 17 residues. CDR1 and CDR2 from the germline V gene are SGHRS and YFSETQ. This CDR3 is CASSLVSGSSYNSPLHF. CDR3 coding DNA: TGCGCCAGCAGCTTGGTTTCAGGTAGCTCCTATAATTCACCCCTCCACTTT.

This clone was counted a few times. This chain uses TRBV9 with TRBJ2-7; the match to TRBD2 covers 10 bases. Germline trimming cut 5 bases from V and 8 bases from J; bases unmatched to any gene: 16. This CDR3 comprises 16 residues. Per germline, CDR1 SGDLS and CDR2 YYNGEE. In nucleotides, the CDR3 is TGTGCCAGCAGTTCGGGTACTAGCGGGGTGGATGGTAAGCAGTACTTC. It codes for CASSSGTSGVDGKQYF.

The chain links TRBV6-5 to TRBJ1-5; possible D gene TRBD1, 5 bases. This CDR3 contains 15 residues. Germline V gene sequence: CDR1 MNHEY, CDR2 SVGAGI. Between the trimmed V and J ends, which lost 0 bases and 2 bases, there was a span of 8 bases. The CDR3 region has the DNA TGTGCCAGCAGTTACTCGTCCAGGGGCAATCAGCCCCAGCATTTT. Amino acids: CASSYSSRGNQPQHF.

As for this clone: Within the sample, other DNA sequences also encode this same CDR3. The chain carries TRBV9 and TRBJ1-6; a weak D match, TRBD1 (6 bases). V lost 5 bases to trimming and J lost 5 bases, with 17 bases between them. This CDR3 is built from 16 residues. Germline CDR1 is SGDLS and CDR2 is YYNGEE. Here the CDR3 reads CASRNRGGDDNSPLHF. In DNA form, the CDR3 reads TGTGCCAGCAGAAATAGAGGGGGTGACGATAATTCACCCCTCCACTTT.

The rearrangement links TRBV11-1 to TRBJ1-1, with D possibly being TRBD1 (6 bases). The V end lost 1 base, the J end lost 2 bases, and 14 bases lay between the germline ends. The CDR3 is 16 amino acids. Per germline, CDR1 SGHAT and CDR2 FQDESV (reference sequence). The chain's CDR3 is CASSLGGAGVNTEAFF. The CDR3 DNA reads TGTGCCAGCAGCTTAGGGGGTGCAGGGGTCAACACTGAAGCTTTCTTT. Looking up the rest from reference TRBV11-1 and TRBJ1-1 gives the full variable domain: EAEVAQSPRYKITEKSQAVAFWCDPISGHATLYWYRQILGQGPELLVQFQDESVVDDSQLPKDRFSAERLKGVDSTLKIQPAELGDSAMYLCASSLGGAGVNTEAFFGQGTRLTVV.

CDR3 sequence (DNA): TGTGCCAGCAGCCAAGATAGCGGGGTCACCGGGGAGCTGTTTTTT. Residues: CASSQDSGVTGELFF. J is TRBJ2-2 and V is TRBV4-2, with TRBD2 identical over 8 bases. With V trimmed by 0 bases and J by 4 bases, 1 base remained unmatched. The germline V gene encodes CDR1 LGHNA and CDR2 YNFKEQ. The CDR3 runs 15 residues.